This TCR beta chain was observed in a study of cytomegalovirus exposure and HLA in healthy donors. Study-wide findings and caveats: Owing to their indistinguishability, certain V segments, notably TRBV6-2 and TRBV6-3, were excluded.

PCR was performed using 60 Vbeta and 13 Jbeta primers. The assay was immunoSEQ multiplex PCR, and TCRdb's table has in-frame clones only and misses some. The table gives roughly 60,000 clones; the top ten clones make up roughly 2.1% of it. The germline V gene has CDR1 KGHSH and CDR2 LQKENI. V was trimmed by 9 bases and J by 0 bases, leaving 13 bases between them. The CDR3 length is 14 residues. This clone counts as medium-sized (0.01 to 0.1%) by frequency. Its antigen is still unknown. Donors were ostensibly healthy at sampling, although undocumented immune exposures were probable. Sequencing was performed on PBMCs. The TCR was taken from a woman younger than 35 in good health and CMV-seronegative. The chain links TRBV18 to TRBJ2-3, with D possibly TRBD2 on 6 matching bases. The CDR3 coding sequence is TGTGCCAGTAAAATGGGGGGAAGCACAGATACGCAGTATTTT. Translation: CASKMGGSTDTQYF.